This record concerns one TCR beta chain sequence. The data originate from a study of blood T cell repertoires in COVID-19. The CDR3 is 16 residues long. The germline gives CDR1 MNHNY, CDR2 SVGAGI (reference sequence). Germline trimming cut 5 bases from V and 5 bases from J; bases unmatched to any gene: 11. Measured with immunoSEQ multiplex PCR; TCRdb has only the in-frame clones, and not every one. The sample lists 97,000 or so clones; around 84% were seen once. The chain couples TRBV6-6 to TRBJ1-4, with 7 bases that match TRBD1. The TCR originated in a man aged 50 or older with active or convalescent COVID-19. Sequencing used peripheral blood. The CDR3 region has the DNA TGTGCCAGCAGTCACCAGGGGGTACAAGAGAATGAAAAACTGTTTTTT. It specifies CASSHQGVQENEKLFF.